This T cell receptor beta chain was observed in a study of blood T cell repertoires in COVID-19. Overall study context: Some COVID-19 samples were acute and others convalescent; all came from the United States, Italy and Spain. Sources were T cells, B-cell-depleted T cells, or PBMCs; the material itself was cDNA or gDNA.

Method: immunoSEQ multiplex PCR; TCRdb's copy keeps in-frame clones and lacks some. The table includes roughly 200,000 clones, roughly 80% detected once. The germline V gene encodes CDR1 SGHVS and CDR2 FQNEAQ. This CDR3 spans 12 amino acids. Trimming cost V 5 bases and J 5 bases, with 9 bases left between them. Recruits, aged roughly 18 to 95 years, lived in roughly 22 US areas. Participant-given clinical history determined each cohort assignment. Sequenced sample: PBMCs or T cells enriched from blood (not recorded which). The TCR originated in a man aged 35-49 years who had recovered from COVID-19. V is TRBV7-8 and J is TRBJ2-5, with D unresolved. In DNA, the CDR3 is TGTGCCAGCAGCCCGTACCGGGAGACCCAGTACTTC. This sequence encodes CASSPYRETQYF.